The rows below give T cell receptor beta chains drawn from one sample of a study of blood T cell repertoires in COVID-19. TCRdb keeps only in-frame clones here, not all; method: immunoSEQ multiplex PCR. The sample records approximately 300,000 clones, approximately 81% being singletons. The sequencing sample was made of PBMCs or T cells enriched from blood (not recorded which). Receptors originate from a woman between 25 and 40 years old who had been exposed to COVID-19. CDR3s include the opening cysteine and the closing phenylalanine or tryptophan. D genes are given only for firm matches. Rows may omit the clone size; those that give it use once, few, many or a size class.

D: TRBD1; size: few; V: TRBV7-2; J: TRBJ1-3; CDR3: CASSLGQGNTIYF
D: .; size: .; V: TRBV2; J: TRBJ1-1; CDR3: CASSAPPRGNTEAFF
D: TRBD2; size: .; V: TRBV7-3; J: TRBJ2-1; CDR3: CASSFQRTSGYNEQFF
D: .; size: once; V: TRBV10-1; J: TRBJ2-3; CDR3: CASSDEFGAGTDTDTQYF
D: TRBD1; size: .; V: TRBV2; J: TRBJ2-2; CDR3: CASTPPGTGGTGELFF
D: TRBD1; size: .; V: TRBV2; J: TRBJ2-1; CDR3: CATNPTGSYNEQFF
D: TRBD1; size: .; V: TRBV4-2; J: TRBJ1-5; CDR3: CASSQDGQGGEPQHF
D: .; size: .; V: TRBV6-1; J: TRBJ2-3; CDR3: CASSAQGGSSTDTQYF
D: TRBD2; size: .; V: TRBV5-4; J: TRBJ2-1; CDR3: CASSFTGGYNEQFF
D: TRBD2; size: .; V: TRBV7-3; J: TRBJ2-1; CDR3: CASSLTSSGLAGNNEQFF
D: .; size: .; V: TRBV10-1; J: TRBJ2-3; CDR3: CASSPNRDPDTQYF
D: TRBD2; size: .; V: TRBV4-1; J: TRBJ2-3; CDR3: CASSQEMGGGTDTQYF
D: TRBD1; size: .; V: TRBV3-1/TRBV3-2; J: TRBJ2-7; CDR3: CASSRGQGTYEQYF
D: .; size: .; V: TRBV20-1; J: TRBJ2-1; CDR3: CSASSFVVATSSYNEQFF
D: .; size: .; V: TRBV30; J: TRBJ1-3; CDR3: CAWRPKGGNTIYF
D: .; size: .; V: TRBV6-1; J: TRBJ1-2; CDR3: CASSETPNQGYGYTF
D: .; size: .; V: TRBV7-9; J: TRBJ1-5; CDR3: CASSEGGRGNQPQHF
D: TRBD1; size: few; V: TRBV24-1; J: TRBJ1-1; CDR3: CATSDSGGHTEAFF
D: .; size: .; V: TRBV19; J: TRBJ1-3; CDR3: CASSIPRVSGNTIYF
D: .; size: .; V: TRBV27; J: TRBJ2-3; CDR3: CASTPSATDTQYF
D: .; size: .; V: TRBV4-2; J: TRBJ2-6; CDR3: CASSQEHTGGANVLTF
D: .; size: .; V: TRBV6-5; J: TRBJ1-5; CDR3: CASSYSGGNQPQHF
D: TRBD1; size: .; V: TRBV5-5; J: TRBJ1-5; CDR3: CASSARETGTSQPQHF
D: .; size: .; V: TRBV25-1; J: TRBJ1-1; CDR3: CASGGQGRTEAFF
D: .; size: .; V: TRBV9; J: TRBJ2-1; CDR3: CASSVDPRWGNNEQFF
D: TRBD2; size: .; V: TRBV6-2/TRBV6-3; J: TRBJ2-7; CDR3: CASSYLAGVSYEQYF
D: TRBD2; size: few; V: TRBV4-1; J: TRBJ2-2; CDR3: CASSQKPGLAGGANTGELFF
D: TRBD1; size: .; V: TRBV10-3; J: TRBJ1-3; CDR3: CAISTGTGESGNTIYF
D: .; size: once; V: TRBV4-3; J: TRBJ1-4; CDR3: CASSRKRTENEKLFF
D: .; size: .; V: TRBV30; J: TRBJ1-1; CDR3: CAWSQGTTEAFF
D: .; size: .; V: TRBV2; J: TRBJ1-5; CDR3: CASPKPVAGNQPQHF